This T cell receptor beta chain was retrieved from a study of regulatory T cells. As regards this clone: Its antigen is currently unknown.

The PCR used 52 TRBV and 13 TRBJ primers. TCRdb's table, derived via immunoSEQ multiplex PCR, lists solely in-frame clones and lacks some. The sample contains some 31,000 clones, about 93% of which appear only once. Study-level findings and limits: Skewed V and J usage and few unique V-J pairs marked patient repertoires, most in Tregs. Hydrophobic residues at CDR3 positions 6 and 7 were enriched in conventional CD4+ T cells of CD3G-deficient patients.

V was pared by 2 bases and J by 7 bases, with 12 bases between. Germline V lookup: CDR1 SGHRS, CDR2 YFSETQ. The CDR3 consists of 13 residues. Sequenced material: conventional CD4+ T cells sorted from blood. This receptor was obtained from a child younger than 10 with CD3G deficiency. The chain uses TRBV5-1 and TRBJ1-2; no reliable D call. CDR3 residues: CASSLSGTGGYTF. The CDR3 nucleotides read TGCGCCAGCAGCTTATCGGGCACCGGTGGCTACACCTTC.